Listed below are T cell receptor beta chains from one sample, sequenced in a study of T-cell memory formation after mild COVID-19. TCRdb reprocessed the 5' RACE reads via MiXCR and lists one record per CDR3 protein. The sample yields hundreds of thousands of distinct CDR3 sequences, 18% seen once. Sequenced input: PBMCs or a T cell subset sorted from them (not recorded which). All receptors come from an adult woman who had mild COVID-19 (a few samples of this study predate the infection). Cell type and time point are not known. CDR3s include the opening cysteine and the closing phenylalanine or tryptophan. Clone size is given for some rows only: seen once, a few or many times, or a class if the clone is expanded.

cdr3_aa clone_size cdr3_length j_call v_call
CASSLGGTVFF . 11 TRBJ2-1 TRBV12-3/TRBV12-4
CASSFSSGFGTEAFF many 15 TRBJ1-1 TRBV12-3/TRBV12-4
CASSLVPGASNQPQHF few 16 TRBJ1-5 TRBV5-6
CASSGRQGHNEQFF few 14 TRBJ2-1 TRBV7-2
CTSSQEGLYSTEAFF few 15 TRBJ1-1 TRBV1
CASSQNRDYPTGELFF . 16 TRBJ2-2 TRBV4-2
CSARDLRAQGTEAFF . 15 TRBJ1-1 TRBV20-1
CASSRGGDEKLFF few 13 TRBJ1-4 TRBV5-1
CSARGDTGTYEQYF . 14 TRBJ2-7 TRBV20-1
CSASGGRIDEQFF many 13 TRBJ2-1 TRBV20-1
CAWKSGGALETQYF . 14 TRBJ2-5 TRBV30
CSVDHRGSGTEAFF . 14 TRBJ1-1 TRBV29-1
CASSLDGVTSSYEQYF . 16 TRBJ2-7 TRBV11-3
CSARDPRQGNQPQHF few 15 TRBJ1-5 TRBV20-1
CASSQDVKGYEQYF . 14 TRBJ2-7 TRBV4-3
CASSLGGWNEQYF . 13 TRBJ2-7 TRBV5-6
CASKTLAGDRVEQFF many 15 TRBJ2-1 TRBV5-1
CASSLVVQSNEQFF . 14 TRBJ2-1 TRBV7-6
CSAGPKTSGKRDEQFF few 16 TRBJ2-1 TRBV20-1